This TCR beta chain was identified during a study of blood T cells in healthy people across ages. CDR3 size: 14 residues. Per the germline V gene, CDR1 is SGDLS and CDR2 is YYNGEE. Sample-barcoded 5' priming and a J-beta primer mix drove a second PCR of roughly 7 to 11 cycles. Every molecule of cDNA carried a tag from a template-switch adaptor with 12 random nucleotides. Via MiXCR, TCRdb re-called the 5' RACE reads, giving one row per CDR3 protein. The data show roughly 680,000 distinct CDR3 sequences, roughly half seen once. Worth noting for this clonotype: A read error may account for a junction end that differs from germline.

There were at least 6 micrograms of total RNA extracted from every sample. The chain combines TRBV9 with TRBJ2-2; D is perhaps TRBD2 (6 bases). The source is an elderly woman in good health. Sequenced material: blood. CDR3 DNA: TGTGCCGGCAGCGTGAGCGGGTTTCCCGGGGAGCTGTTTTTT. Its protein is CAGSVSGFPGELFF.